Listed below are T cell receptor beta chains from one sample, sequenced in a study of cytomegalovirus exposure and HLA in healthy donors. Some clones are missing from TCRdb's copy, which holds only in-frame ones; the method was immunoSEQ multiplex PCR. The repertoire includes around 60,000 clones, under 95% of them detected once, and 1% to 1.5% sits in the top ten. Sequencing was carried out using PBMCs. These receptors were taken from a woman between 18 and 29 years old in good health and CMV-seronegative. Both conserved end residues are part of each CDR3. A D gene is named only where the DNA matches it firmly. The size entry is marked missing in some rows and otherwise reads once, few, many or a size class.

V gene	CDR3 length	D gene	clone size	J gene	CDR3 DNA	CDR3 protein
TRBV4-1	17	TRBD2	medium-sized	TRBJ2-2	TGCGCCAGCAGCCAAGTCTTTGCGGGGGGGCCGGCCGGGGAGCTGTTTTTT	CASSQVFAGGPAGELFF
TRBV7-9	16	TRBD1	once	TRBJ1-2	TGTGCCAGCAGCTCCTCAGACAGGGGGCCGTCTTATGGCTACACCTTC	CASSSSDRGPSYGYTF
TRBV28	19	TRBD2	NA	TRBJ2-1	TGTGCCAGCAGCCCCGGTAATCAGGGACTAGCGGGAAGGGTCTATGAGCAGTTCTTC	CASSPGNQGLAGRVYEQFF
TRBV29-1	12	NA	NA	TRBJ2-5	TGCAGCGTTGAGGGGAGCGGCGAGACCCAGTACTTC	CSVEGSGETQYF
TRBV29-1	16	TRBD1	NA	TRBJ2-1	TGCAGCGTTGAGATCTTAAGGACAGGGCCCTACAATGAGCAGTTCTTC	CSVEILRTGPYNEQFF
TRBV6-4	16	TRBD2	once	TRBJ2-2	TGTGCCAGCAGTGACTCGGCTAGCGGAGACACCGGGGAGCTGTTTTTT	CASSDSASGDTGELFF
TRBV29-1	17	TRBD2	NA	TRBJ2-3	TGCAGCGTTTCATCCAGGGGACTAGCGGATTACACAGATACGCAGTATTTT	CSVSSRGLADYTDTQYF
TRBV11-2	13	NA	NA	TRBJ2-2	TGTGCCAGCAGCTTGGGACATTATCTGGAGCTGTTTTTT	CASSLGHYLELFF
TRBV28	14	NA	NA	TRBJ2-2	TGTGCCAGCAGTCTGGACATACACACCGGGGAGCTGTTTTTT	CASSLDIHTGELFF
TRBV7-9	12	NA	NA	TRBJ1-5	TGTGCCAGCAGCTTAGGAGAGCAGCCCCAGCATTTT	CASSLGEQPQHF
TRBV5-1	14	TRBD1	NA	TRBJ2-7	TGCGCCAGCAGCACAGGGGCGGTTACCTACGAGCAGTACTTC	CASSTGAVTYEQYF
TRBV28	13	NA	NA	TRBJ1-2	TGTGCCAGCAGTTTGCAGTACAGCTATGGCTACACCTTC	CASSLQYSYGYTF
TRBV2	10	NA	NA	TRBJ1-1	TGTGCCAGCAGGGACAGTCGGGCTTTCTTT	CASRDSRAFF
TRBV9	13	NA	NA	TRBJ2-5	TGTGCCAGCAGCGTAGGGCTCCAAGAGACCCAGTACTTC	CASSVGLQETQYF
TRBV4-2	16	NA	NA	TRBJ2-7	TGTGCCAGCAGCCAAGAATTCGGGGTACCGTCCTACGAGCAGTACTTC	CASSQEFGVPSYEQYF
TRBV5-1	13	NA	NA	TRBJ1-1	TGCGCCAGCAGCTGGACAGCCAACACTGAAGCTTTCTTT	CASSWTANTEAFF
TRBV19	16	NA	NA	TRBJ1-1	TGTGCCAGTAGTGGAAACAGGGCTGCTGGTAGGACTGAAGCTTTCTTT	CASSGNRAAGRTEAFF
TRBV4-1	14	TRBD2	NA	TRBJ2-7	TGCGCCAGCAGCCAAGTTCGGGGGGTCCACGAGCAGTACTTC	CASSQVRGVHEQYF
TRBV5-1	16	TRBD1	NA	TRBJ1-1	TGCGCCAGCAGCTTCTCGGCCGGGACAGGAAACACTGAAGCTTTCTTT	CASSFSAGTGNTEAFF
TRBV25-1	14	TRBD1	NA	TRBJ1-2	TGTGCCAGCAGTTGGGACAGCCTAAACTATGGCTACACCTTC	CASSWDSLNYGYTF
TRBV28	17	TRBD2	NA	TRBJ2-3	TGTGCCAGCAGTTTAGGAGCGGGGGGGCAGTCCACAGATACGCAGTATTTT	CASSLGAGGQSTDTQYF
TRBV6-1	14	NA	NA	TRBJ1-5	TGTGCCAGCAGTCTCGGACAGATCGTACCGCCCCAGCATTTT	CASSLGQIVPPQHF
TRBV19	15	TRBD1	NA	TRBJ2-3	TGTGCCAGTAGTGCATCTCCGGGACAGATACGTACGCAGTATTTT	CASSASPGQIRTQYF
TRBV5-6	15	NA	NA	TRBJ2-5	TGTGCCAGCAGCTTACGTATACAGGAACAAGAGACCCAGTACTTC	CASSLRIQEQETQYF
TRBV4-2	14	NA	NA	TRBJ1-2	TGTGCCAGCAGCCAAGACTTTTCAGACTATGGCTACACCTTC	CASSQDFSDYGYTF
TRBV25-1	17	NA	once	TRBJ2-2	TGTGCCAGCAGTGACATGAGGAGAACTTATAACACCGGGGAGCTGTTTTTT	CASSDMRRTYNTGELFF
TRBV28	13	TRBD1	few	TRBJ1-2	TGTGCCAGCAGTTTGACAGGGCTATGGGGCTACACCTTC	CASSLTGLWGYTF
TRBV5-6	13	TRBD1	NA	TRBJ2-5	TGTGCCAGCAGCGGGACAGGGTTAGAGACCCAGTACTTC	CASSGTGLETQYF
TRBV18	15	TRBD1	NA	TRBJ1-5	TGTGCCAGCTCACCATCAGGACAGGGCTATCAGCCCCAGCATTTT	CASSPSGQGYQPQHF
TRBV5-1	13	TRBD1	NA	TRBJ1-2	TGCGCCAGCAGAAGGGACAGGGACTATGGCTACACCTTC	CASRRDRDYGYTF
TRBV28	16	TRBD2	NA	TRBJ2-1	TGTGCCAGCAGTTCGGGACGGGAGGTGAGGGACAATGAGCAGTTCTTC	CASSSGREVRDNEQFF
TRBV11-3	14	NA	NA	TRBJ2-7	TGTGCCAGCAGTCAGCGTGACCCCCGCGGTGAGCAGTACTTC	CASSQRDPRGEQYF
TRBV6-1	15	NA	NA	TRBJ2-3	TGTGCCAGCAATGAGGGTAGACAAAACACAGATACGCAGTATTTT	CASNEGRQNTDTQYF
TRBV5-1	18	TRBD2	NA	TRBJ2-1	TGCGCCAGCAGCACTAGCGGGAGCCGTAACACTGTCCCCAATGAGCAGTTCTTC	CASSTSGSRNTVPNEQFF
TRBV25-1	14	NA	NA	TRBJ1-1	TGTGCCAGCAGTGATCTATCACAGGGCCCGGAAGCTTTCTTT	CASSDLSQGPEAFF
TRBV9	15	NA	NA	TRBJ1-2	TGTGCCAGCAGCCTGGGGGGCCGGGAGGACTATGGCTACACCTTC	CASSLGGREDYGYTF
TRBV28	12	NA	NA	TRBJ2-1	TGTGCCAGCAGTTCCCCTTTGAATGAGCAGTTCTTC	CASSSPLNEQFF
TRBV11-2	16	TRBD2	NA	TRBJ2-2	TGTGCCAGCAGCTTAGTGGGTTCAGCGGGAGCCGGGGAGCTGTTTTTT	CASSLVGSAGAGELFF
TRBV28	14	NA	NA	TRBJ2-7	TGTGCCAGCAGCTCGCGGTGGACAGCCTACGAGCAGTACTTC	CASSSRWTAYEQYF
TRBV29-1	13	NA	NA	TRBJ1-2	TGCAGCGCCACCCAAGGGAGGACTCTCGGCTACACCTTC	CSATQGRTLGYTF
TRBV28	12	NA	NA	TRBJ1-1	TGTGCCAGCAGTTTAGGGCAGGGGGAAGCTTTCTTT	CASSLGQGEAFF
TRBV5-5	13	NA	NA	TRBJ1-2	TGTGCCAGCAGCTCAGGGGTGGTCTATGGCTACACCTTC	CASSSGVVYGYTF
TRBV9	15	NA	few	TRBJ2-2	TGTGCCAGCAGCGTAAGCGGGTCGAACACCGGGGAGCTGTTTTTT	CASSVSGSNTGELFF
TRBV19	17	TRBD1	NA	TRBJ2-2	TGTGCCAGTAGTAGACCAAAGGGACAGTTAGACACCGGGGAGCTGTTTTTT	CASSRPKGQLDTGELFF
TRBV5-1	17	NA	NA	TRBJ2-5	TGCGCCAGCAGCTTAAAGACCATACAGGGTTCGGGTGAGACCCAGTACTTC	CASSLKTIQGSGETQYF
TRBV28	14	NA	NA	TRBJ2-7	TGTGCCAGCAGTCTACTAGGGACTTCCTACGAGCAGTACTTC	CASSLLGTSYEQYF
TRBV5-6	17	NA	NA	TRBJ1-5	TGTGCCAGCAGTCTTAACTCAGGGCGCATCCCCTCTCAGCCCCAGCATTTT	CASSLNSGRIPSQPQHF
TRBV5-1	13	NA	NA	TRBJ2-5	TGCGCCAGCAGCCAGGGACTGAGAGAGACCCAGTACTTC	CASSQGLRETQYF
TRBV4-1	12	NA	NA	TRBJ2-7	TGCGCCAGCAGCCAAGATTTCCGGGAGCAGTACTTC	CASSQDFREQYF
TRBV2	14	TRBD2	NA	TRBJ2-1	TGTGCCAGCAGTGAGGCACTAGCGGGAAATGAGCAGTTCTTC	CASSEALAGNEQFF
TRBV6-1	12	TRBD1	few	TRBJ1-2	TGTGCCAGCAGGCCGGGACAGTATGGCTACACCTTC	CASRPGQYGYTF
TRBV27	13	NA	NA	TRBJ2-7	TGTGCCAGCAGTTTATTCGAGGGCTACGAGCAGTACTTC	CASSLFEGYEQYF
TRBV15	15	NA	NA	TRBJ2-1	TGTGCCACCAGCTCGAGCGCAGGGGTTGTCAATGAGCAGTTCTTC	CATSSSAGVVNEQFF
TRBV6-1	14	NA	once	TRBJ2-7	TGTGCCAGCAGTGAAGTCACGGTCTCCTACGAGCAGTACTTC	CASSEVTVSYEQYF
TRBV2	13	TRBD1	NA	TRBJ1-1	TGTGCCAGCAGTGTATTGGGACAGGATGAAGCTTTCTTT	CASSVLGQDEAFF
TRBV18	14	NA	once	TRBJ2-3	TGTGCCAGCTCACCTAGAAGTGGTCCAGATACGCAGTATTTT	CASSPRSGPDTQYF